One sample yielded the 6 T cell receptor beta chains listed below, sequenced in a study of blood T cell repertoires in COVID-19. Sequencing was performed with immunoSEQ multiplex PCR; in TCRdb, only in-frame clones are kept and a portion is missing. The sample lists about 66,000 clones; around 83% were seen once. Sequencing was carried out using peripheral blood. These receptors originate from a man aged 50-59 years with active COVID-19.

In DNA form, the CDR3 reads TGTGCCAGCAGTTTAATGACGGGCACTGAAGCTTTCTTT. Translation gives CASSLMTGTEAFF. V and J are TRBV27 and TRBJ1-1; D gene ambiguous. The CDR3 sequence is 13 residues long. Per the germline V gene, CDR1 is MNHEY and CDR2 is SMNVEV (reference sequence). V dropped 2 bases and J dropped 4 bases, with 8 bases sitting between them.

CDR3: CASSWGQGNEQFF. DNA of the CDR3: TGTGCCAGCAGCTGGGGACAGGGGAATGAGCAGTTCTTC. The J gene is TRBJ2-1, the V gene TRBV7-8; TRBD1 agrees at 10 bases. Germline values: CDR1 SGHVS, CDR2 FQNEAQ. With 4 bases clipped from V and 7 bases from J, the junction kept 1 base outside the gene matches. This CDR3 is 13 amino acids long.

This clone was counted once. The chain has TRBV19 and TRBJ2-5; 8 bases fit TRBD1. Trimming cost V 2 bases and J 5 bases; bases outside gene matches: 7. Germline V gives CDR1 LNHDA, CDR2 SQIVND (reference sequence). The CDR3 spans 15 residues. DNA of the CDR3: TGTGCCAGTAGTATATCAACAGGGGGTTGGGAGACCCAGTACTTC. It yields the protein CASSISTGGWETQYF.

This clone was seen only a few times. V is TRBV4-1 and J is TRBJ2-3; the match to TRBD2 covers 12 bases. V gave up 0 bases and J gave up 4 bases; unmatched junction bases: 2. The CDR3 extends over 16 amino acids. Germline CDR1 and CDR2: MGHRA and YSYEKL. The CDR3 DNA is TGCGCCAGCAGCCAAGATTCTAGCGGGGGGGCAGATACGCAGTATTTT. Encoded protein: CASSQDSSGGADTQYF.

The chain couples TRBV18 to TRBJ2-4; D remains unclear. The CDR3 loop spans 16 amino acids. Trimming left V 0 bases short and J 6 bases short, with 15 bases between. Germline CDR1 KGHSH, CDR2 LQKENI. The CDR3 nucleotides read TGTGCCAGCTCACCACCTCGGTCCCTCACCTCAAACATTCAGTACTTC. Amino acids: CASSPPRSLTSNIQYF.

V is TRBV6-1 and J is TRBJ1-6, with D possibly TRBD1 on 5 matching bases. The CDR3 is 14 residues long. CDR1 is MNHNS, CDR2 SASEGT, per germline. Trimming pared 1 base from V and 10 bases from J, leaving 11 bases between. CDR3 DNA: TGTGCCAGCAGTGAAGGGGGGGTAAGCTCACCCCTCCACTTT. The encoded protein is CASSEGGVSSPLHF.